This T cell receptor beta chain was sequenced for a study of Graves' ophthalmopathy and Graves' hyperthyroidism. Study observations and caveats: Blood also harbored most expanded thyroid clonotypes above 0.001 frequency.

Among the hyperthyroidism patients, all were newly diagnosed, aged 18 to 65, with under 2 months' duration. As diagnostic evidence, clinical symptoms, serum thyroxine, TRAb, thyroid ultrasound and orbital computed tomography were relied upon. Amplification of the TCR beta CDR3 regions used RNA transcripts (as template). First-round RT-PCR relied on HTBI primers, and a second-round multiplex PCR came next. TCRdb reprocessed the multiplex PCR reads via MiXCR and lists one record per CDR3 protein. Of around 1.1 million distinct CDR3 sequences detected, about 40% appear once; the ten largest clones hold roughly 10%. Many counts were recorded for this clonotype. Its antigen is unknown. The ends were cut back, 3 bases at V and 1 base at J, with 12 bases in the middle. There are 15 residues in the CDR3. Germline-derived CDR1 and CDR2 are SNHLY and FYNNEI.

This receptor was obtained from an adult man with Graves' hyperthyroidism. V usage is TRBV2 and J usage is TRBJ1-2; weak D call: TRBD1 (6 bases). Specimen: peripheral blood or thyroid tissue (not recorded which). CDR3 nucleotide sequence: TGTGCCAGCAGTGATAGGACAGCCCTTAACTATGGCTACACCTTC. Translated: CASSDRTALNYGYTF.